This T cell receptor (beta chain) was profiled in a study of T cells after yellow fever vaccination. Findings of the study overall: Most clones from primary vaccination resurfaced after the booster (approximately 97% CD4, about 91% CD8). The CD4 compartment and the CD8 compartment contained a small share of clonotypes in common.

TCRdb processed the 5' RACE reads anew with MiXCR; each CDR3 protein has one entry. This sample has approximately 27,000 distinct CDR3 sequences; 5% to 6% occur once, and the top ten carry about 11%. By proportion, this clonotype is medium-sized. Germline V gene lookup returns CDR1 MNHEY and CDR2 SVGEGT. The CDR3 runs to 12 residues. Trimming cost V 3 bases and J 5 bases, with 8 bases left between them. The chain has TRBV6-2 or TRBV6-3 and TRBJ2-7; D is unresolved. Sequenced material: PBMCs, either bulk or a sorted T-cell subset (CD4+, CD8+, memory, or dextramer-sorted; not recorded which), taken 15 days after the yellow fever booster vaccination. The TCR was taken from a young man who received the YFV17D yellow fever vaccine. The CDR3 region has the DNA TGTGCCAGCAGTTATCCCCACGACGAGCAGTACTTC. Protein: CASSYPHDEQYF.